Reported below is one T cell receptor beta chain. The antigen is unknown. These data originate in a study of shared clonotypes between healthy human individuals. Across the whole study: Ranging from 18 to 49 in age, donors were two women and three men. General observations from the study: Among a few donors, approximately 5% of naive CD4 clonotypes were found in common. The rarefaction results pointed to incomplete sorted-subset sequencing despite large depth.

V shed 0 bases and J shed 0 bases, with 7 bases lying between them. The CDR3 covers 14 residues. Germline CDR1 reads SGHRS; CDR2 reads YFSETQ. Profiled with immunoSEQ multiplex PCR; TCRdb holds only in-frame clones, not every one. Altogether 2 million to 3 million clones are present, approximately 93% being singletons, with the ten largest covering about 0.38%. The sequenced sample consisted of naive CD4+ T cells from PBMCs. Subset specified: CD45RA+ positively selected. The J gene is TRBJ2-7, the V gene TRBV5-1; the D gene is possibly TRBD1 (5 bases). The TCR sequence derives from a man younger than 30 in good health. Some clones in this sample may be carry-over from other donors' samples. In DNA, the CDR3 is TGCGCCAGCAGCTTGGGACAGACCTCCTACGAGCAGTACTTC. It codes for CASSLGQTSYEQYF.